This passage covers 21 T cell receptor beta chains from one sample sequenced in a study of glioma-infiltrating T cells. Amplification of TCR alpha and beta CDR3 regions from RNA used iRepertoire nested multiplex PCR. One entry per CDR3 protein results from TCRdb running MiXCR on the multiplex PCR reads. The table includes 400,000 or so distinct CDR3 sequences, less than 50% detected once. The specimen was glioma tissue, nonneoplastic brain tissue, or PBMCs (not recorded which). The receptors were gathered from a human donor with low-grade glioma or glioblastoma, undergoing nonglioma brain surgery, or in good health (not recorded which).

The V gene is TRBV7-9, the J gene TRBJ2-7; D ambiguous. Trimming left V 6 bases short and J 0 bases short, with 18 bases between. The CDR3 consists of 16 residues. CDR1 is SEHNR and CDR2 is FQNEAQ in the germline V gene (reference sequence). CDR3 residues: CASSHKAHRTSYEQYF. As DNA, the CDR3 is TGTGCCAGCAGTCACAAAGCCCACAGAACCTCCTACGAGCAGTACTTC.

In its sample, this clonotype was seen a few times. V gene TRBV20-1 combines with J gene TRBJ1-2; TRBD1 agrees at 9 bases. The V segment lost 0 bases and the J segment 2 bases; nucleotides outside the gene matches: 4. The V gene's germline CDR1 is DFQATT and CDR2 SNEGSKA (reference sequence). This CDR3 comprises 15 residues. In DNA form, the CDR3 reads TGCAGTGCTAGAGATCTGACAGGGGGAAACTATGGCTACACCTTC. Translation: CSARDLTGGNYGYTF.

A word on this clonotype: A read error is possible here, since a much larger clone lies one base away. The J gene is TRBJ2-1, the V gene TRBV20-1; 11 nucleotides agree with TRBD2. The assigned J gene may be wrong: the sequence end matches TRBJ2-7 better. Germline CDR1 DFQATT, CDR2 SNEGSKA (reference sequence). The CDR3 is made up of 14 amino acids. Here the CDR3 reads CSAGIAGGYNEQYF. Here the CDR3 DNA reads TGCAGTGCTGGAATAGCGGGAGGGTACAATGAGCAGTACTTC.

The chain recombines TRBV10-3 with TRBJ1-2; TRBD1 might be the D (6 bases). The CDR3 totals 15 residues. The V gene's germline CDR1 is ENHRY and CDR2 SYGVKD. Trimming shortened V by 2 bases and J by 4 bases, and 14 bases separated the two germline ends. The CDR3 DNA reads as TGTGCCATCAGTGAGCAGGGACAAGAGAGCTATGGCTACACCTTC. Residues: CAISEQGQESYGYTF.

This chain links TRBV29-1 with TRBJ2-4; 8 bases map to TRBD1. In germline, CDR1 is SQVTM, CDR2 ANQGSEA. V shed 6 bases and J 7 bases; nucleotides not matched to a gene: 11. The CDR3 extends over 14 amino acids. As DNA, the CDR3 is TGCAGCGTGGTCCCGAGGACAGGGAAGAACATTCAGTACTTC. It yields the protein CSVVPRTGKNIQYF.

In its sample, this clonotype was seen many times. The genes are TRBV6-1 and TRBJ1-3; D unclear. Germline CDR1 is MNHNS and CDR2 is SASEGT. The CDR3 covers 16 residues. The V end was cut by 2 bases, the J end by 0 bases, with 11 bases between. CDR3 residues: CASSEYLRSSGNTIYF. CDR3 coding DNA: TGTGCCAGCAGTGAATATCTCCGGAGCTCTGGAAACACCATATATTTT.

This chain joins TRBV2 and TRBJ1-1; D gene unclear. The CDR3 length is 12 residues. From germline, CDR1 is SNHLY and CDR2 FYNNEI. V lost 2 bases and J 6 bases, leaving 7 bases between the germline ends. CDR3 protein: CASSEMWAEAFF. The DNA of the CDR3 is TGTGCCAGCAGTGAAATGTGGGCTGAAGCTTTCTTT. Full variable domain (remainder filled in from reference TRBV2 and TRBJ1-1): EPEVTQTPSHQVTQMGQEVILRCVPISNHLYFYWYRQILGQKVEFLVSFYNNEISEKSEIFDDQFSVERPDGSNFTLKIRSTKLEDSAMYFCASSEMWAEAFFGQGTRLTVV.

This rearrangement joins TRBV3-1 to TRBJ1-2; D remains unclear. The CDR3 contains 14 residues. With 3 bases removed from V and 0 bases from J, the gap between germline ends came to 8 bases. CDR1 and CDR2 from the germline V gene are LGHDT and YNNKEL (reference sequence). This chain's CDR3 is CASSQQIANYGYTF. The DNA of the CDR3 is TGTGCCAGCAGCCAGCAGATAGCTAACTATGGCTACACCTTC. Filled out from reference TRBV3-1 and TRBJ1-2, the complete variable domain reads DTAVSQTPKYLVTQMGNDKSIKCEQNLGHDTMYWYKQDSKKFLKIMFSYNNKELIINETVPNRFSPKSPDKAHLNLHINSLELGDSAVYFCASSQQIANYGYTFGSGTRLTVV.

The table lists this clonotype with many counts. V usage is TRBV6-2 or TRBV6-3 and J usage is TRBJ2-1; D is unresolved. V was cut by 2 bases and J by 9 bases, with 8 bases left in between. The germline V gene has CDR1 MNHEY and CDR2 SVGEGT. This CDR3 region has 12 residues. CDR3 residues: CASSYDSREQFF. As DNA, the CDR3 is TGTGCCAGCAGTTACGACTCCCGTGAGCAGTTCTTC.

This clonotype was found a few times. The chain couples TRBV11-2 to TRBJ2-5; possibly TRBD2 for D (7 bases). Per the germline V gene, CDR1 is SGHAT and CDR2 is FQNNGV. The CDR3 loop spans 12 amino acids. Trimming stripped 8 bases from V and 5 bases from J, with 12 bases between. CDR3 sequence (DNA): TGTGCCAGCGGGGGGGGCTGGGAGACCCAGTACTTC. This codes for CASGGGWETQYF.

This clonotype came up many times. DNA of the CDR3: TGTGCCAGCCGCTATATATTGGGGACGGCTGAAGCTTTCTTT. It translates to CASRYILGTAEAFF. V usage is TRBV6-1 and J usage is TRBJ1-1; a weak D match, TRBD1 (5 bases). Germline CDR1 MNHNS, CDR2 SASEGT. This CDR3 comprises 14 residues. V gave up 8 bases and J gave up 6 bases, with 19 bases separating them.

There are a few counts of this clonotype. The chain has TRBV24-1 and TRBJ2-3, with TRBD2 matching 13 bases. The CDR3 is 17 residues long. The V gene end was trimmed by 4 bases and the J gene end by 3 bases; junction bases not matched to a gene: 6. The germline CDR1 and CDR2 sequences are KGHDR and SFDVKD. The CDR3 reads CATSDPGGLAGTDTQYF. In DNA form, the CDR3 reads TGTGCCACCAGTGACCCTGGGGGACTAGCGGGAACAGATACGCAGTATTTT.

This clonotype was observed a few times. V and J are TRBV16 and TRBJ1-5, with D possibly being TRBD1 (5 bases). V shed 1 base and J shed 3 bases, with 13 bases lying between them. Germline V CDR1 and CDR2: KGHSY, FQNENV. CDR3 length: 16 residues. CDR3 nucleotides: TGTGCCAGCAGCCAATTCGGGGCGGCACACAATCAGCCCCAGCATTTT. It is translated as CASSQFGAAHNQPQHF.

In regard to this clonotype: Given the absence of the conserved phenylalanine or tryptophan at the CDR3 end, a read error is likely. The genes are TRBV28 and TRBJ1-1, with a weak D call TRBD1 (5 bases). This CDR3 is built from 14 residues. V dropped 5 bases and J dropped 4 bases, with 14 bases sitting between them. The germline V gene encodes CDR1 MDHEN and CDR2 SYDVKM. CDR3 in amino acids: CASSGQTDPTEAFS. The CDR3 nucleotides are TGTGCCAGCAGTGGGCAGACAGACCCCACTGAAGCTTTCTCT.

Only a few counts were recorded for this clonotype. J is TRBJ2-7 and V is TRBV20-1; D may be TRBD1 or TRBD2 (6 bases each). This CDR3 comprises 14 residues. Looked up from germline, CDR1 is DFQATT and CDR2 is SNEGSKA (reference sequence). V was cut by 3 bases and J by 5 bases, with 17 bases left in between. The CDR3 reads CSARWAGQAHEQYF. CDR3 coding DNA: TGCAGTGCTAGGTGGGCGGGACAAGCCCACGAGCAGTACTTC.

The rearrangement links TRBV20-1 to TRBJ2-3, with D possibly TRBD1 on 5 matching bases. V was trimmed by 1 base and J by 7 bases, leaving 18 bases between them. CDR3 size: 15 residues. The germline gives CDR1 DFQATT, CDR2 SNEGSKA (reference sequence). The CDR3 sequence: CSARVYGASQNTQYF. DNA of the CDR3: TGCAGTGCTAGAGTTTATGGGGCCAGTCAAAATACGCAGTATTTT.

This clonotype was seen more than once but under ten times. The chain links TRBV20-1 to TRBJ2-6; the D is unclear. V lost 0 bases and J 2 bases, leaving 5 bases between the germline ends. CDR1 is DFQATT, CDR2 SNEGSKA, per germline (reference sequence). CDR3 size: 14 residues. CDR3 sequence: CSARDNPGANVLTF. The CDR3 nucleotides are TGCAGTGCTAGAGATAATCCTGGGGCCAACGTCCTGACTTTC.

The chain uses TRBV2 and TRBJ2-1, with a possible D match to TRBD1 (5 bases). CDR1 and CDR2 from the germline V gene are SNHLY and FYNNEI. There are 18 residues in the CDR3. Trimming pared 4 bases from V and 8 bases from J, leaving 27 bases between. The CDR3 here is CASSGLLRRRGRVDEQFF. In nucleotides, the CDR3 is TGTGCCAGCAGTGGGTTACTACGGAGAAGGGGTCGGGTCGATGAGCAGTTCTTC.

The chain uses TRBV28 and TRBJ1-5; D unresolved. The CDR3 loop spans 15 amino acids. V lost 6 bases, J lost 5 bases, and 17 bases lay in between. Germline V lookup: CDR1 MDHEN, CDR2 SYDVKM. As DNA, the CDR3 is TGTGCCAGCAGCTACATCGGGCAGATCGATCAGCCCCAGCATTTT. Protein: CASSYIGQIDQPQHF.

Concerning this clonotype itself: A much larger clone lies a single base off, so this may be a read error. V gene TRBV6-5 combines with J gene TRBJ2-1; D is unresolved. Germline V gives CDR1 MNHEY, CDR2 SVGAGI. This CDR3 is built from 14 residues. CDR3 bases: TGTGCCAGCAATTACGGTGAGACTGGAAATGAGCAGTTCTTC. Translating it yields CASNYGETGNEQFF.

In the case of this clonotype: Here the CDR3 omits its conserved ending phenylalanine or tryptophan, so a read error is the likely source. The genes are TRBV18 and TRBJ2-7; D is undetermined. The CDR3 spans 14 residues. The ends were cut back, 1 base at V and 0 bases at J, with 7 bases in the middle. Germline-derived CDR1 and CDR2 are KGHSH and LQKENI. CDR3 amino acids: CASSPLAPSYEQYL. CDR3 DNA: TGTGCCAGCTCACCACTAGCCCCCTCCTACGAGCAGTACCTC.